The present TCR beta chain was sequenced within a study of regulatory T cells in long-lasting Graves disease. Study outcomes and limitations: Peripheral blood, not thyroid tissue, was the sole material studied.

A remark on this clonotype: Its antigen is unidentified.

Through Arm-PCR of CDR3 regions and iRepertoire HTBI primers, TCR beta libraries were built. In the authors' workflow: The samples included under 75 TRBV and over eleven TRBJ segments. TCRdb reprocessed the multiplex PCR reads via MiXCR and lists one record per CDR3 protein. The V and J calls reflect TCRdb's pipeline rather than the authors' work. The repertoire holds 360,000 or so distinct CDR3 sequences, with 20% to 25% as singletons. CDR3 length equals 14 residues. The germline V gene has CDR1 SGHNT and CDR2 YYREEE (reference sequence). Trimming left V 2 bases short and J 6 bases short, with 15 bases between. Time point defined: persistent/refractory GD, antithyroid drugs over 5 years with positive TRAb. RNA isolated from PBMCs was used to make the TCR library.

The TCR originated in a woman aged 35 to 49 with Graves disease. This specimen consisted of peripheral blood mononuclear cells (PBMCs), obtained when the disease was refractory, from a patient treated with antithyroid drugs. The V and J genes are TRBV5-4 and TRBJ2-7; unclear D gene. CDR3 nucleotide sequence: TGTGCCAGCAGCTTAACCGGGTTTCTGGGCGAGCAGTACTTC. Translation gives CASSLTGFLGEQYF.